These 7 T cell receptor beta chains originate from one sample sequenced in a study of radiation and T cells in renal cell carcinoma. Time point in this sample: baseline pretreatment blood. The treatment here: 15 Gy SBRT to primary tumor, nephrectomy 4 weeks later. Produced via immunoSEQ multiplex PCR; TCRdb's table is partial and in-frame only. The table includes tens of thousands of clones, roughly four fifths detected once. The sample here was blood, taken from a patient whose treatment included radiotherapy and nephrectomy. These receptors all come from a man between 60 and 70 years old with renal cell carcinoma.

V usage is TRBV27 and J usage is TRBJ1-1; possibly TRBD1 for D (6 bases). CDR1 is MNHEY, CDR2 SMNVEV, per germline (reference sequence). The germline V and J ends were trimmed by 4 bases and 5 bases, with 11 bases remaining between them. This CDR3 is 13 amino acids long. The CDR3 spells CASSSRGGTEAFF. The CDR3 DNA sequence: TGTGCCAGCAGTTCCAGGGGTGGAACTGAAGCTTTCTTT.

The chain has TRBV28 and TRBJ1-2; 8 bases align to TRBD1. Germline V lookup: CDR1 MDHEN, CDR2 SYDVKM. With 6 bases clipped from V and 4 bases from J, the junction kept 7 bases outside the gene matches. The CDR3 is 14 amino acids. CDR3 sequence reads: CASRDRDSFYGYTF. Here the CDR3 DNA reads TGTGCCAGCAGGGACAGGGACTCTTTCTATGGCTACACCTTC.

This chain uses TRBV5-1 with TRBJ2-5; D ambiguous. The end of the DNA aligns better with TRBJ2-7, so the J call may be wrong. Looked up from germline, CDR1 is SGHRS and CDR2 is YFSETQ. The CDR3 loop spans 12 amino acids. The CDR3 is CASSWGSYEQYF. CDR3 nucleotides: TGCGCCAGCAGCTGGGGTTCCTACGAGCAGTACTTC.

The chain has TRBV5-1 and TRBJ2-1; weak D call: TRBD2 (6 bases). V was shortened by 0 bases and J by 7 bases, with 11 bases between the two germline ends. The germline V gene encodes CDR1 SGHRS and CDR2 YFSETQ. CDR3 length: 14 residues. The CDR3 DNA is TGCGCCAGCAGCTTGGGTGGAGGGAAAAATGAGCAGTTCTTC. This encodes CASSLGGGKNEQFF.

The chain is built from TRBV19 and TRBJ2-2; 7 bases are shared with TRBD2. J was trimmed by 6 bases and V by 11 bases; bases with no gene match: 12. Germline loops: CDR1 LNHDA, CDR2 SQIVND (reference sequence). CDR3 size: 14 residues. The chain's CDR3 is CASDSAGVPGELFF. DNA for the CDR3: TGTGCCTCAGACTCGGCGGGAGTCCCCGGGGAGCTGTTTTTT.

The chain combines TRBV7-3 with TRBJ2-3; a possible D gene is TRBD2 (6 bases). Germline V lookup: CDR1 SGHTA, CDR2 FQGTGA. V was trimmed by 1 base and J by 6 bases, leaving 20 bases between them. CDR3 length: 17 residues. The CDR3 DNA reads as TGTGCCAGCAGCTTAAGGGGCGGGAACCCCCCCCCGGATACGCAGTATTTT. This sequence encodes CASSLRGGNPPPDTQYF.

This chain uses TRBV9 with TRBJ1-1; D unresolved. CDR1 is SGDLS and CDR2 is YYNGEE in the germline V gene. The CDR3 covers 13 residues. V was trimmed by 4 bases and J by 11 bases, leaving 18 bases between them. The CDR3 nucleotides read TGTGCCAGCAGCCCCGGCAAATCGGGGTGGGCTTTCTTT. This encodes CASSPGKSGWAFF.